This TCR beta chain was captured in a study of T-cell reconstitution after alpha-beta-depleted transplantation in children (dated by TCRdb to the mid-2010s). A note on the overall study: Using TCR repertoire profiling, the study quantitatively followed how T-cell immune reconstitution unfolded in children after TCRalphabeta/CD19-depleted allogeneic hematopoietic cell transplantation. General study outcomes and caveats: The apparently early alphabetaT-cell count recovery about two months after transplant was reportedly dependent on only several hundred rapidly expanded clones derived from non-depleted graft cells. Hyperexpanded clone frequencies declined over subsequent months; after one year, T-cell counts and TCRbeta diversity were mostly attributed to newly produced T cells. In some patients, the high TCRbeta diversity seen at day 60 was put down to recipient T cells and intrathymic progenitors that had survived conditioning.

Library construction relied on PCR. These reads were obtained on an Illumina HiSeq 2500. To normalize quantification of the TCRbeta repertoire, the TCR libraries were built with molecular barcoding that relied on unique molecular identifiers. TCRdb applied fastp at Q25 and MiXCR to the public reads, then kept only in-frame beta chains. Rows merge per CDR3 protein into single entries with the most common DNA and genes. Present in this sample are around 700,000 distinct CDR3 sequences, around 13% of which were seen just once. The leading ten clones occupy 0.75% to 0.85% of the sample. CDR1 SGHRS and CDR2 YFSETQ were looked up in the germline V gene. The CDR3 contains 12 residues, cysteine and phenylalanine counted. CDR3 DNA is the only sequence kept; it has 36 bases, read in frame from the first base. Relative to germline, V is 5 bases shorter and J is 9 bases shorter, with 14 bases between their ends.

The treatment or condition label for this specimen denotes: allogeneic hematopoietic cell transplantation with graft depleted of TCRalphabeta T cells and CD19 B cells. The children who served as transplant recipients had been given grafts of TCRalphabeta/CD19-depleted allogeneic hematopoietic cells. This clonotype came up many times. Its target antigen remains unknown. Within one base of it there is no much larger clone, and no base qualities were kept. This receptor was obtained from a girl aged 2 to 10 with congenital amegakaryocytic thrombocytopenia, due to receive a stem cell transplant. Rearrangement joined TRBV5-1 to TRBJ1-1, with the D gene too uncertain to name. The sequences come from PBMCs, collected before TCRalphabeta/CD19-depleted stem cell transplant. The DNA reads as follows: TGCGCCAGCAGGGCGGAAGGATCTAAAGCTTTCTTT. It codes for CASRAEGSKAFF.